Shown below are 2 T cell receptor beta chains from a single sample sequenced in a study of monozygotic twins with inflammatory bowel disease. For each CDR3 protein, TCRdb gives one entry from its re-call of the 5' RACE reads, without DNA. The sample has some 200,000 distinct CDR3 sequences; the top ten hold about 8%. The sequenced sample consisted of blood. The receptor set was obtained from a human donor with ulcerative colitis or Crohn's disease, or a healthy co-twin of an affected twin (not recorded which).

The genes are TRBV18 and TRBJ2-7; the D call from TCRdb, TRBD2, cannot be confirmed without DNA. CDR1 and CDR2 (germline): KGHSH, LQKENI. The CDR3 contains 13 residues. Here the CDR3 reads CASSRDYSYEQYF.

The gene calls are TRBV18 and TRBJ1-1. CDR1 and CDR2 from the germline V gene are KGHSH and LQKENI. The CDR3 is 13 amino acids. CDR3 protein: CASSPGRGPEAFF.